Presented here are 7 T cell receptor beta chains from one specimen sequenced in a study of blood T cells in healthy people across ages. It was with a sample-barcoded 5' primer and a J-beta primer mix that a second PCR of roughly 6 to 11 cycles was run. One entry per CDR3 protein, called by TCRdb with MiXCR from the 5' RACE reads. Of some 690,000 distinct CDR3 sequences listed, about 20% are singletons. The sequencing input was blood. Receptor source: a man between 65 and 80 years old in good health.

This clonotype was picked up a small number of times. V gene TRBV7-2 combines with J gene TRBJ2-3; D ambiguous. V was cut by 1 base and J by 4 bases, with 6 bases left in between. Per germline, CDR1 SGHTA and CDR2 FQGNSA. The CDR3 contains 13 residues. The chain's CDR3 is CASSLVVSDTQYF. CDR3 bases: TGTGCCAGCAGCTTAGTAGTCTCAGATACGCAGTATTTT. The entire variable domain, with the rest obtained from reference TRBV7-2 and TRBJ2-3, is as follows: GAGVSQSPSNKVTEKGKDVELRCDPISGHTALYWYRQSLGQGLEFLIYFQGNSAPDKSGLPSDRFSAERTGGSVSTLTIQRTQQEDSAVYLCASSLVVSDTQYFGPGTRLTVL.

Many counts were recorded for this clonotype. The chain links TRBV5-1 to TRBJ1-4, with no clear D. Trimming stripped 5 bases from V and 2 bases from J, with 7 bases between. CDR1 is SGHRS and CDR2 is YFSETQ in the germline V gene. This CDR3 has 13 amino acids. In DNA form, the CDR3 reads TGCGCCAGCAGTCCGGGTACTAATGAAAAACTGTTTTTT. This gives the protein CASSPGTNEKLFF.

This chain connects TRBV7-8 to TRBJ2-5; tentatively, D is TRBD2 (7 bases). The germline V gene encodes CDR1 SGHVS and CDR2 FQNEAQ. This CDR3 contains 15 residues. V was cut by 8 bases and J by 3 bases, with 19 bases left in between. CDR3 amino acids: CASCEGGSLKETQYF. The CDR3 nucleotides are TGTGCCAGCTGTGAGGGGGGGAGCCTTAAAGAGACCCAGTACTTC.

This clonotype was counted only a few times. The V call is TRBV28, the J call TRBJ2-3, with 14 bases aligning to TRBD2. The germline gives CDR1 MDHEN, CDR2 SYDVKM. J gave up 2 bases and V 2 bases, and 6 bases lay outside the gene matches. This CDR3 contains 18 residues. CDR3 nucleotides: TGTGCCAGCAGTTTAACGGGACTAGCGGGGGCGACCACAGATACGCAGTATTTT. Protein sequence: CASSLTGLAGATTDTQYF.

The chain combines TRBV5-1 with TRBJ2-5; 9 bases map to TRBD2. Trimming removed 6 bases from V and 0 bases from J; junction bases left unmatched: 18. There are 19 residues in the CDR3. Looked up from germline, CDR1 is SGHRS and CDR2 is YFSETQ. The CDR3 DNA is TGCGCCAGCACCAAGTTCTCGGCTAGCGGGGCCCTGTACCAAGAGACCCAGTACTTC. Encoded protein: CASTKFSASGALYQETQYF.

In this sample, this clonotype turned up a few times. The chain recombines TRBV18 with TRBJ2-7; 10 bases map to TRBD1. CDR3 size: 16 residues. CDR1 and CDR2 from the germline V gene are KGHSH and LQKENI. After removal of 5 bases from V and 1 base from J, the junction contained 8 bases not matched to a gene. The CDR3 loop reads CASSARGTGESYEQYV. CDR3 DNA: TGTGCCAGCTCAGCCCGTGGGACAGGGGAGTCCTACGAGCAGTACGTC.

V usage is TRBV29-1 and J usage is TRBJ1-2; TRBD1 matches at 7 bases. CDR1 is SQVTM and CDR2 is ANQGSEA in the germline V gene. V trimming: 5 bases; J trimming: 2 bases; junction bases outside the gene matches: 5. The CDR3 extends over 13 amino acids. As DNA, the CDR3 is TGCAGCGTTAGGAGGGGGCGAAACTATGGCTACACCTTC. Translating it yields CSVRRGRNYGYTF.